This T cell receptor beta chain was sequenced for a study of cytomegalovirus exposure and HLA in healthy donors. Study results and limitations: The likely origin of a cluster of highly shared sequence variants was a sequencing artifact. Links to common viral pathogens appeared, in a later analysis, for several of the most significant clusters.

The donors gave bone marrow, and they were healthy. V lost 2 bases and J lost 6; bases outside the gene matches: 24. CDR3 length: 19 residues. Germline CDR1 is GTSNPN and CDR2 is SVGIG (reference sequence). Vbeta (60) and Jbeta (13) primers were used in the PCR. Some clones are missing from TCRdb's copy, which holds only in-frame ones; the method was immunoSEQ multiplex PCR. The sample carries 90,000 to 150,000 clones, approximately 74% recorded once. Details on this clone: Its antigen is not known.

This clonotype was obtained from a woman in her 50s in good health and CMV-seropositive. The rearrangement uses TRBV30 and TRBJ1-2; the match to TRBD1 covers 7 bases. The sequenced material came from PBMCs. The CDR3 DNA sequence: TGTGCCTGGAGTCGGGACAGAGTCCCCTCTCCGAAGAAGGTTCATGGCTACACCTTC. Translation gives CAWSRDRVPSPKKVHGYTF.